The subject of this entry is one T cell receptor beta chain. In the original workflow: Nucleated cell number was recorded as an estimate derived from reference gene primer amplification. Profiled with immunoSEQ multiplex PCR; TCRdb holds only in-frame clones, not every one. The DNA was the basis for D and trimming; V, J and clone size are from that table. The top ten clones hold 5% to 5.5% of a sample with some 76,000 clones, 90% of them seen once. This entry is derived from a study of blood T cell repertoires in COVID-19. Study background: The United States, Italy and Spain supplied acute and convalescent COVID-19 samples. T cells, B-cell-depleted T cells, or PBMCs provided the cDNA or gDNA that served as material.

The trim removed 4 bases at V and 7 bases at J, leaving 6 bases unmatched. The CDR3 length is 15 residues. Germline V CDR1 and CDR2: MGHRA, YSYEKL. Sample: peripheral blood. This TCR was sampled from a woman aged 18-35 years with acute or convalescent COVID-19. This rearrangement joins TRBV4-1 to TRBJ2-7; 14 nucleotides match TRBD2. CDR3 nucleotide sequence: TGCGCCAGCAGCCCGGGACTAGCGGGAGTAGGGGAGCAGTACTTC. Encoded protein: CASSPGLAGVGEQYF.